This T cell receptor (beta chain) was found in a study of blood T cells in healthy people across ages (dated by TCRdb to the mid-2010s). Background on the whole study: In model experiments, roughly one uniquely barcoded TCR beta cDNA molecule per two T cells was captured by template switching. The donors were divided into four age groups: young (average around 16 years), middle-aged (about 40), aged (approximately 64) and long-lived (roughly 88). Two additional independent replicas of 1 million unique cDNA reads from the same blood draw were analyzed for two donors (one aged 18 to 30 and one aged 80 or older). Using deep sequencing normalized with unique cDNA molecular identifiers, the study measured how TCR beta repertoire diversity changes with age. To avoid experimental bias, donors of different ages were spread randomly across the sequencing lanes. What the authors observed across the whole study: A strong correlation was found between observed TCR beta diversity and the percentage of naive T cells measured by flow cytometry. The long-lived group showed more naive CD4+ T cells, fewer expanded clones and increased TCR diversity than the aged group, suggesting age selection. Bulk unsorted PBMC profiling prevented conclusive comparison of naive and antigen-experienced compartments. Estimates of total diversity from one million sequenced T cells were regarded as lower bounds and underestimates. The CMV infection status of donors was not known, potentially confounding age-related changes in expanded clonotypes. As age increased, observed TCR beta diversity per million T cells dropped in a roughly linear way, and a significant reduction was already evident by age approximately 40.

This clonotype was recorded a few times. The clone's antigen remains unknown. It has no much larger one-base neighbor in the sample; base qualities were not kept. The method behind the library was 5' RACE. TCRdb lists the instrument as Illumina HiSeq 2500. A second roughly 6 to 11 cycle PCR used a sample-barcoded 5' primer and a J-beta primer mix. Each TCR beta cDNA molecule received a unique molecular identifier from a template-switch 5' adaptor carrying 12 random nucleotides. At least 3 million CDR3-containing paired-end reads were obtained from each sample. First-strand cDNA synthesis was performed from all RNA using the Mint cDNA synthesis kit, with priming by a TRBC-specific oligonucleotide. All cDNA was treated with uracil-DNA glycosylase and then went through a first 18-cycle PCR with the universal primers M1SS and BC2_uni_R. The study's processing was this. Each sample was normalized by randomly selecting 1 million high-quality reads, each carrying a distinct molecular identifier. Reads sharing molecular identifiers were discarded rather than binned into consensus sequences. CDR3 identification, clonotype clustering and error correction used MiTCR with a Q25 quality threshold and the strictest error-elimination algorithm. A nonparametric unseen species model with Euler transformation was used to estimate lower-bound total TCR beta diversity. Starting from the raw public reads, TCRdb applied fastp trimming at Q25, assembled clones with MiXCR and retained in-frame beta chains. One record per CDR3 amino acid sequence lists the most common genes and DNA. The V and J calls follow TCRdb's processing rather than the paper's. Counted in this sample were about 900,000 distinct CDR3 sequences; roughly 43% of them appeared once. The ten largest clones take up roughly 12% of the sample.

The roughly 39 donors, aged about 6 to 95 years, were systemically healthy Caucasian individuals from Russia. Each donor gave roughly 11 milliliters of peripheral blood, drawn into EDTA-treated Vacutainer tubes. Ficoll-Paque density-gradient centrifugation was used to isolate PBMCs, with at least 6.5 million obtained per sample. Total RNA was extracted from PBMCs with Trizol reagent, with at least 5.5 micrograms obtained per sample. The percentages of naive CD45RAhigh/CD27high T cells were determined by flow cytometry on a PBMC aliquot from every donor. V has 6 bases trimmed and J has 1 base trimmed; junction bases matching no gene number 12. The CDR3 numbers 18 residues from cysteine through phenylalanine. Here the CDR3 DNA is all that survives: 54 bases in frame from base 1.

The sequencing input was blood. The clonotype originates from a man aged 25 to 40 in good health. Recombination joined TRBV12-3 or TRBV12-4 with TRBJ2-6, and TRBD1 aligns with 7 junction nucleotides. The CDR3 region has the sequence CASSHDRVVVSGANVLTF. In nucleotides, the sequence is TGTGCCAGCAGCCACGACAGGGTGGTTGTTTCTGGGGCCAACGTCCTGACTTTC.